This TCR beta chain was observed in a study of OX40 agonist ivuxolimab in advanced cancers. The investigators sampled blood at baseline, at cycle 4 day 1, and at cycle 7 day 1. The data were produced by immunoSEQ multiplex PCR, yet TCRdb's version contains in-frame clones alone and is incomplete. The data contain around 67,000 clones, 84% of them singletons. V shed 6 bases and J 0 bases; nucleotides not matched to a gene: 6. Per the germline V gene, CDR1 is WNHNN and CDR2 is SYGVQD (reference sequence). There are 16 residues in the CDR3. The receptor was isolated from an adult with an advanced solid tumor such as melanoma, head and neck, liver or kidney cancer. This rearrangement joins TRBV10-1 to TRBJ1-5, with 9 bases fitting TRBD1. The material was CD4+ or CD8+ T cells sorted from blood, obtained in a trial of the OX40 agonist ivuxolimab. The CDR3 loop reads CASRFPGQGSNQPQHF. The DNA for the CDR3 is TGCGCCAGCAGATTCCCGGGACAGGGTAGCAATCAGCCCCAGCATTTT.